This record looks at one T cell receptor (beta chain) sequence and its context. As a fraction of the sample, this clone is medium-sized (0.01 to 0.1%). Which antigen it targets is not known. Per-nucleotide qualities are absent, and no much larger clonotype sits a single base away. This sample is drawn from a study of OX40 agonist ivuxolimab in advanced cancers. In terms of the full investigation: Ivuxolimab, which targeted the costimulatory receptor OX40 (CD134), was an agonistic, fully human IgG2 monoclonal antibody. Intravenous ivuxolimab was administered to patients every 2 weeks at six dose levels: 0.01, 0.1, 0.3, 1.5, 3 and 10 mg/kg. Among the approximately 54 dose-escalation patients, approximately 20 had hepatocellular carcinoma, about 15 melanoma, 9 renal cell carcinoma and 9 head and neck cancer. In the dose-escalation cohort, 82.7% of patients were male, and the mean age was approximately 64 years, with a range of 23 to 79. Prior anti-PD-1, anti-PD-L1 or anti-CTLA-4 therapy was permitted, and checkpoint inhibitors had been received by approximately 39% of dose-escalation patients. Partial responses occurred in three dose-escalation patients: two with cutaneous melanoma and one with hepatocellular carcinoma. The point of sequencing TCRbeta in the periphery was to test whether ivuxolimab changed TCR sequence diversity and drove clonal T-cell expansion. The monotherapy dose-escalation portion (N of about 47 patients) of the phase I ivuxolimab trial is reported in the paper. What the authors observed across the whole study: The antigen specificity of the clonally expanded peripheral T cells was not determined. After ivuxolimab, CD8+ T cells had more expanded clones than CD4+ T cells on average. In partial responders in the 0.1-3.0 mg/kg groups, normalized peripheral clonal expansion was found to be among the lowest, especially among CD8+ T cells. Low levels of normalized T-cell clonal expansion were also seen in some patients who did not respond. At doses from 0.1 to 3.0 mg/kg, clonal expansion was seen in both CD4+ and CD8+ blood T cells between baseline and week 6.

For sequencing of the TCRbeta CDR3 region, genomic DNA was extracted from the sorted cells. The immunoSEQ Assay was used to sequence the TCRbeta CDR3 regions. TCRdb retrieved this table from immuneACCESS and kept in-frame rearrangements only. Not all clones are present; in checked studies, unresolved V genes account for under half, and no reason is known for the remainder. The sample table records roughly 14,000 clones; 50% to 75% of these occur just once. Clones ranked in the top ten supply around 7.7% of the sample. Germline trimming amounts to 3 bases on V and 5 bases on J, with 2 as the count of junction bases outside the gene matches. Looking up the germline V gene yields CDR1 SGHRS and CDR2 YFSETQ. Measured from the cysteine to the phenylalanine, the CDR3 is 12 residues long. The read is trimmed to its CDR3 DNA, 36 bases read in frame from base 1. Patients with a history of autoimmune disease or receiving systemic immunosuppression were excluded from the trial. Peripheral blood for TCR sequencing was collected from all dose cohorts at baseline, on cycle 4 day 1, and on cycle 7 day 1. Samples came from an open-label, multicenter, first-in-human phase I dose-escalation trial of ivuxolimab. Adults with locally advanced or metastatic melanoma, renal cell, hepatocellular, or head and neck squamous cell carcinoma were enrolled in the trial. CD4+ and CD8+ T cells were sorted separately from peripheral blood before TCR sequencing.

The sequence came from an adult with an advanced solid tumor such as melanoma, head and neck, liver or kidney cancer. Recombination connected TRBV5-1 to TRBJ2-7; 7 bases in between match TRBD1. The material sequenced was CD4+ or CD8+ T cells sorted from blood, taken in a trial of the OX40 agonist ivuxolimab. In nucleotide form, the sequence is TGCGCCAGCAGCTACGACAGGGACGAGCAGTACTTC. It encodes CASSYDRDEQYF.